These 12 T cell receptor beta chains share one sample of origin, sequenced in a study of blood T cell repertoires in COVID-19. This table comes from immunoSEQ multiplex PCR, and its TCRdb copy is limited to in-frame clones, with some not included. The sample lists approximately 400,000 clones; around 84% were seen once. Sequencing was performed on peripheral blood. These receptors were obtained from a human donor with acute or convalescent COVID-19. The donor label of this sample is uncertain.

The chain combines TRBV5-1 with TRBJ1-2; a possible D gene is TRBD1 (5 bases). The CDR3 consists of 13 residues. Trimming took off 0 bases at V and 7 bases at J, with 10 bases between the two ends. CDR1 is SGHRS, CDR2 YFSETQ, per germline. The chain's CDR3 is CASSLEGALGYTF. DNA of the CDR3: TGCGCCAGCAGCTTGGAAGGGGCGCTTGGCTACACCTTC.

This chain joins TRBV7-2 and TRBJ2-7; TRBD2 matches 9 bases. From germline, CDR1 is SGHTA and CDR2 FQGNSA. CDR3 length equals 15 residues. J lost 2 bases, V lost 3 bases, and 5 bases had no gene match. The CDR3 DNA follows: TGTGCCAGCAGCTTGGCTAGCGGGGCTACCTACGAGCAGTACTTC. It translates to CASSLASGATYEQYF.

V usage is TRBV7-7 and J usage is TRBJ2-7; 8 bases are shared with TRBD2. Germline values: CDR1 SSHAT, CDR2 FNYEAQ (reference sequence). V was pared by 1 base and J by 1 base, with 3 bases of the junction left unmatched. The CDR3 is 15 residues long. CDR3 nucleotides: TGTGCCAGCAGCTTAGACGGCGGGAGGTCCTACGAGCAGTACTTC. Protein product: CASSLDGGRSYEQYF. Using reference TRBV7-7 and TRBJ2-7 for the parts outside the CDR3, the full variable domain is GAGVSQSPRYKVTKRGQDVTLRCDPISSHATLYWYQQALGQGPEFLTYFNYEAQPDKSGLPSDRFSAERPEGSISTLTIQRTEQRDSAMYRCASSLDGGRSYEQYFGPGTRLTVT.

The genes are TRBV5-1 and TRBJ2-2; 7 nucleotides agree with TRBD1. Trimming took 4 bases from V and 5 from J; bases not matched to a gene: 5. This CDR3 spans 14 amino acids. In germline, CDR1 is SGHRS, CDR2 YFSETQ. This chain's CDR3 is CASSPAQGTGELFF. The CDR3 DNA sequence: TGCGCCAGCAGCCCCGCACAGGGGACCGGGGAGCTGTTTTTT.

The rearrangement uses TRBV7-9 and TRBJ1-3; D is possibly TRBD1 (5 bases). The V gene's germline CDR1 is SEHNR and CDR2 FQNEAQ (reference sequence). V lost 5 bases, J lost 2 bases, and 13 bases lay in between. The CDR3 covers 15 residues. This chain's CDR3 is CASSDDGTAGNTIYF. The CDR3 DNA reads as TGTGCCAGCAGCGACGATGGGACTGCTGGAAACACCATATATTTT.

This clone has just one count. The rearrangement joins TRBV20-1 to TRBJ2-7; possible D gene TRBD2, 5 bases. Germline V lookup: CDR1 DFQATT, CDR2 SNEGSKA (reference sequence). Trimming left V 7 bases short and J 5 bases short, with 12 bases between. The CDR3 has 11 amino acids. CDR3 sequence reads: CSGAAFDEQYF. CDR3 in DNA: TGCAGTGGAGCGGCTTTTGACGAGCAGTACTTC.

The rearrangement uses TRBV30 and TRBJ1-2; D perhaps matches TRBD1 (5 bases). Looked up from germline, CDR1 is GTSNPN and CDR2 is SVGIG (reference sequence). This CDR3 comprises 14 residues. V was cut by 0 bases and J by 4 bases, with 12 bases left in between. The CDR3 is CAWSVEQGSYGYTF. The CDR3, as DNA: TGTGCCTGGAGTGTAGAGCAGGGTTCCTATGGCTACACCTTC.

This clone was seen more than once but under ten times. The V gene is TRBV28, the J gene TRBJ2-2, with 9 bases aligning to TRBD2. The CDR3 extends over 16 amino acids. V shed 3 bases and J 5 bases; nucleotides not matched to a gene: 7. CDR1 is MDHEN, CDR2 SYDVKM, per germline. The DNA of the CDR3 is TGTGCCAGCAGTTTCGGGGCGGGAGGGTGGACCGGGGAGCTGTTTTTT. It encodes CASSFGAGGWTGELFF.

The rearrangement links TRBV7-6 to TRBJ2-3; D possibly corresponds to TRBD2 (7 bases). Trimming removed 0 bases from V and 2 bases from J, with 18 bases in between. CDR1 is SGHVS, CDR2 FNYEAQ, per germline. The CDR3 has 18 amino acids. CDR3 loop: CASSLAMRGGPYTDTQYF. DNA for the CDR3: TGTGCCAGCAGCTTAGCTATGAGGGGGGGGCCTTACACAGATACGCAGTATTTT.

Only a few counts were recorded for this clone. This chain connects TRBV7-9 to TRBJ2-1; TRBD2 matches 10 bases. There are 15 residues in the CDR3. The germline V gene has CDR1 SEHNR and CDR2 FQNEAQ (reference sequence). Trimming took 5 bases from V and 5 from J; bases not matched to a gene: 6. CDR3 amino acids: CASSRAGGPNNEQFF. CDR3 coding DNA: TGTGCCAGCAGCCGAGCGGGAGGGCCAAACAATGAGCAGTTCTTC.

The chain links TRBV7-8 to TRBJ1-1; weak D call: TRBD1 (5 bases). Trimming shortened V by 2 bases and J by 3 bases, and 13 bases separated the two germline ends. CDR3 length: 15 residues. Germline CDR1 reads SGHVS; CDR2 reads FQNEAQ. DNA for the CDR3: TGTGCCAGCAGCTTATCGGTACCCAGGGACACTGAAGCTTTCTTT. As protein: CASSLSVPRDTEAFF.

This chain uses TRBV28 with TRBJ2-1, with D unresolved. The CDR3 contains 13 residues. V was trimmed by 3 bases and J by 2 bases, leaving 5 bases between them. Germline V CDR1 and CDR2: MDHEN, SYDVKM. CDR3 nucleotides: TGTGCCAGCAGTTTCCAGGCCTACAATGAGCAGTTCTTC. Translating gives CASSFQAYNEQFF.